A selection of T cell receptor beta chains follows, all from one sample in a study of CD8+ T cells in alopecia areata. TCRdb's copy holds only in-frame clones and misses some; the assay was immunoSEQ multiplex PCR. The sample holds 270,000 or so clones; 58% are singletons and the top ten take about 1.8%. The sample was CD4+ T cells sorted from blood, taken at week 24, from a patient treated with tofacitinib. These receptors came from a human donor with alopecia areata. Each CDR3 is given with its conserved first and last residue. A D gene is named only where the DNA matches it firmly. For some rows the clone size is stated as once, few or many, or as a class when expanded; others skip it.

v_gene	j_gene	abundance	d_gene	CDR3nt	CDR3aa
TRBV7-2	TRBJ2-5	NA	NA	TGTGCCAGCAGCTCTCTGGGGGAGACCCAGTACTTC	CASSSLGETQYF
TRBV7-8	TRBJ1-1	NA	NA	TGTGCCAGCAGCTTAGTGGACACTGAAGCTTTCTTT	CASSLVDTEAFF
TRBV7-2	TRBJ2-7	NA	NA	TGTGCCAGCAGCCCCCACAGGGACGAGCAGTACTTC	CASSPHRDEQYF
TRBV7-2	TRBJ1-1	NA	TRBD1	TGTGCCAGCAGCTTAGCGCTAGGGACAGTCGGCACTGAAGCTTTCTTT	CASSLALGTVGTEAFF
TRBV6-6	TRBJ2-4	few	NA	TGTGCCAGCAGTCAGACAGTGAACATTCAGTACTTC	CASSQTVNIQYF
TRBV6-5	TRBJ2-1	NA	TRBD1	TGTGCCAGCAGTCGGGACAGCCACAATGAGCAGTTCTTC	CASSRDSHNEQFF
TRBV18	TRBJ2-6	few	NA	TGTGCCAGCTCACCACCAGGGAGTCCTGGGGCCAACGTCCTGACTTTC	CASSPPGSPGANVLTF
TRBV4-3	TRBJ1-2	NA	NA	TGCGCCAGCAGCCAAGATGGCAACTATGGCTACACCTTC	CASSQDGNYGYTF
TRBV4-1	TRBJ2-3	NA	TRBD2	TGCGCCAGCAGCGGACTAGCGGGGGGCACAGATACGCAGTATTTT	CASSGLAGGTDTQYF
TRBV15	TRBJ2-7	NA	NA	TGTGCCACCAGCAGAGCGAACAGGGCCTACGAGCAGTACTTC	CATSRANRAYEQYF
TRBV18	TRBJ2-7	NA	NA	TGTGCCAGCTCACCCAAGGGGCCGCCTCACTACGAGCAGTACTTC	CASSPKGPPHYEQYF
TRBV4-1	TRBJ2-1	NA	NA	TGCGCCAGCAGCCAAGCCGCCGGGACCAATGAGCAGTTCTTC	CASSQAAGTNEQFF
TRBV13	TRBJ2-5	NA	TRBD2	TGTGCCAGCAGCTTCGAGCGGGGAGAGACCCAGTACTTC	CASSFERGETQYF
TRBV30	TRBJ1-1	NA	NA	TGTGCCTGGAGTATGGGGGGCCCTGAAGCTTTCTTT	CAWSMGGPEAFF
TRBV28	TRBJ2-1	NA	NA	TGTGCCAGCAGTTTAGCGGATACAGTGGGGGATGAGCAGTTCTTC	CASSLADTVGDEQFF